This entry lists 31 T cell receptor beta chains sequenced from one sample in a study of blood T cell repertoires in COVID-19. Sequencing was performed with immunoSEQ multiplex PCR; in TCRdb, only in-frame clones are kept and a portion is missing. This sample has 280,000 or so clones, with 83% found just once. The sequenced sample consisted of peripheral blood. Receptors were obtained from a woman between 50 and 59 years old who had recovered from COVID-19.

The chain links TRBV18 to TRBJ2-3; D unresolved. This CDR3 comprises 12 residues. CDR1 and CDR2 from the germline V gene are KGHSH and LQKENI. Between the trimmed V and J ends, which lost 4 bases and 2 bases, there was a span of 4 bases. The CDR3 region has the DNA TGTGCCAGCTCACTATCCACAGATACGCAGTATTTT. This translates into CASSLSTDTQYF.

The chain employs TRBV24-1 and TRBJ2-7, with 10 nucleotides matching TRBD1. Germline loops: CDR1 KGHDR, CDR2 SFDVKD. This CDR3 is 16 amino acids long. J gave up 2 bases and V 5 bases, and 8 bases lay outside the gene matches. The CDR3 DNA reads as TGTGCCACCAGTGGCCAATTAGGGACAGGGGCCTACGAGCAGTACTTC. Its translation is CATSGQLGTGAYEQYF.

The V and J genes are TRBV10-3 and TRBJ1-3; D possibly corresponds to TRBD1 (5 bases). The germline V and J ends were trimmed by 4 bases and 1 base, with 8 bases remaining between them. Germline V gene data show CDR1 as ENHRY and CDR2 as SYGVKD. This CDR3 is built from 14 residues. Here the CDR3 DNA reads TGTGCCATCAGTGCACCAGGGTCTGGAAACACCATATATTTT. Amino acid sequence: CAISAPGSGNTIYF.

The CDR3 bases are TGTGCCATCAGTGAGTCGTTAGCGAGCGCAGATACGCAGTATTTT. It codes for CAISESLASADTQYF. The chain employs TRBV10-3 and TRBJ2-3; the D gene is possibly TRBD2 (5 bases). Trimming pared 0 bases from V and 4 bases from J, leaving 11 bases between. CDR1 is ENHRY and CDR2 is SYGVKD in the germline V gene. The CDR3 covers 15 residues.

The CDR3 region is CASSFEGLGGANTGELFF. The CDR3 region has the DNA TGTGCCAGCAGTTTTGAAGGCCTTGGGGGGGCTAACACCGGGGAGCTGTTTTTT. The chain is built from TRBV6-4 and TRBJ2-2; D is perhaps TRBD2 (7 bases). V lost 5 bases to trimming and J lost 2 bases, with 21 bases between them. Germline CDR1 reads MRHNA; CDR2 reads SNTAGT. The CDR3 is made up of 18 amino acids.

This rearrangement joins TRBV7-2 to TRBJ2-3, with 9 bases aligning to TRBD1. The CDR3 has 15 amino acids. Germline V lookup: CDR1 SGHTA, CDR2 FQGNSA. Losses at the gene ends were 7 bases for V and 2 bases for J; bases not matched to a gene: 7. CDR3 DNA sequence: TGTGCCAGCACCGAACAGGGGGCCTACACAGATACGCAGTATTTT. This encodes CASTEQGAYTDTQYF.

The V gene is TRBV4-3, the J gene TRBJ2-4; TRBD1 is a possible D gene (6 bases). This CDR3 is built from 16 residues. Germline V lookup: CDR1 LGHNA, CDR2 YSLEER. The V and J ends lost 3 bases and 3 bases respectively, with 15 bases between them. The CDR3 DNA reads as TGCGCCAGCAGCCACCGGGACAATATAGGCAAAAACATTCAGTACTTC. This codes for CASSHRDNIGKNIQYF.

The CDR3 here is CASSSGLASVADEQFF. The DNA of the CDR3 is TGTGCCAGCAGCTCGGGATTGGCTAGCGTCGCCGATGAGCAGTTCTTC. This chain joins TRBV5-6 and TRBJ2-1, with D maybe TRBD2 (6 bases). This CDR3 contains 16 residues. V was pared by 3 bases and J by 8 bases, with 21 bases between. The V gene's germline CDR1 is SGHDT and CDR2 YYEEEE. The variable domain in full, completed from reference TRBV5-6 and TRBJ2-1, reads DAGVTQSPTHLIKTRGQQVTLRCSPKSGHDTVSWYQQALGQGPQFIFQYYEEEERQRGNFPDRFSGHQFPNYSSELNVNALLLGDSALYLCASSSGLASVADEQFFGPGTRLTVL.

The chain has TRBV4-3 and TRBJ1-5; D is possibly TRBD1 (5 bases). The V gene lost 2 bases and the J gene lost 4 bases, with 12 bases spanning the gap. This CDR3 is 15 amino acids long. The germline V gene has CDR1 LGHNA and CDR2 YSLEER. The CDR3 DNA reads TGCGCCAGCAGCCAATCGGGGGGAGGAAATCAGCCCCAGCATTTT. Its translation: CASSQSGGGNQPQHF.

This clone was found a few times. This CDR3 reads CASSQVSRQPPSYEQYF. CDR3 sequence (DNA): TGTGCCAGCAGCCAAGTTTCCAGGCAACCGCCTTCCTACGAGCAGTACTTC. The chain employs TRBV3-1 (or the pseudogene TRBV3-2) and TRBJ2-7, with D hard to call. Germline V gives CDR1 LGHDT, CDR2 YNNKEL (reference sequence). The CDR3 is 17 amino acids. V lost 1 base to trimming and J lost 1 base, with 17 bases between them.

The rearrangement links TRBV5-6 to TRBJ2-3; possible D gene TRBD1, 6 bases. This CDR3 contains 12 residues. Germline V CDR1 and CDR2: SGHDT, YYEEEE. V was shortened by 3 bases and J by 8 bases, with 10 bases between the two germline ends. The DNA of the CDR3 is TGTGCCAGCAGCTACCACAGGGTTACGCAGTATTTT. Encoded protein: CASSYHRVTQYF.

This clone was seen once. The rearrangement joins TRBV5-4 to TRBJ1-3; 8 bases are a match to TRBD1. Losses at the gene ends were 7 bases for V and 4 bases for J; bases not matched to a gene: 7. The CDR3 spans 14 residues. From germline, CDR1 is SGHNT and CDR2 YYREEE (reference sequence). The CDR3, as DNA: TGTGCCAGCTTCTCAGGGGGCTTCGGAAACACCATATATTTT. Amino acid sequence: CASFSGGFGNTIYF.

The CDR3 reads CASSSGLAGVTGELFF. DNA of the CDR3: TGTGCCAGCAGCTCGGGACTAGCGGGGGTCACGGGGGAGCTGTTTTTT. The chain has TRBV7-2 and TRBJ2-2, with TRBD2 matching over 14 bases. CDR1 SGHTA and CDR2 FQGNSA come from the germline V gene. The CDR3 is made up of 16 amino acids. J was trimmed by 8 bases and V by 4 bases; bases with no gene match: 6.

The chain joins TRBV5-1 to TRBJ2-7; TRBD2 aligns across 16 bases. The CDR3 totals 14 residues. J lost 6 bases, V lost 6 bases, and 3 bases had no gene match. From germline, CDR1 is SGHRS and CDR2 YFSETQ. The CDR3 nucleotides are TGCGCCAGCAAGGGGACTAGCGGGGGGGCCGAGCAGTACTTC. It translates to CASKGTSGGAEQYF.

The rearrangement joins TRBV7-2 to TRBJ2-5, with unresolved D. The V gene's germline CDR1 is SGHTA and CDR2 FQGNSA. The ends were cut back, 1 base at V and 2 bases at J, with 8 bases in the middle. The CDR3 spans 14 residues. The CDR3 loop is CASSLDLQQETQYF. CDR3 nucleotides: TGTGCCAGCAGCTTAGATCTTCAGCAAGAGACCCAGTACTTC.

The chain has TRBV24-1 and TRBJ2-3; 10 nucleotides agree with TRBD2. CDR3 size: 15 residues. Germline V gives CDR1 KGHDR, CDR2 SFDVKD. V shed 6 bases, J shed 5 bases, and the junction held 7 bases outside the gene matches. The CDR3 coding sequence is TGTGCCACCAGTAGAAGCGGGGGGGCAGGAGATACGCAGTATTTT. Encoded protein: CATSRSGGAGDTQYF.

The V gene is TRBV14, the J gene TRBJ1-1, with D maybe TRBD1 (6 bases). Germline V gene data show CDR1 as SGHDN and CDR2 as FVKESK. V was pared by 4 bases and J by 5 bases, with 17 bases between. The CDR3 covers 15 residues. CDR3 DNA: TGTGCCAGCAGCCGACTACAGGGCTCGGGGACTGAAGCTTTCTTT. Residues: CASSRLQGSGTEAFF.

This clone was detected a few times. The gene calls are TRBV5-5 and TRBJ1-1; D is perhaps TRBD1 (5 bases). The CDR3 extends over 16 amino acids. The V gene's germline CDR1 is SGHKS and CDR2 YYEKEE (reference sequence). V shed 5 bases and J shed 1 base, with 18 bases lying between them. As DNA, the CDR3 is TGTGCCAGCAGTACCAAGTTAGGGACTGGGAACACTGAAGCTTTCTTT. Protein sequence: CASSTKLGTGNTEAFF.

V gene TRBV4-3 combines with J gene TRBJ1-2, with D unresolved. CDR3 length: 15 amino acids. Germline-derived CDR1 and CDR2 are LGHNA and YSLEER. Trimming removed 3 bases at V and 3 bases at J, with 14 bases between. CDR3 region: CASSQTHGGDYGYTF. The CDR3 region has the DNA TGCGCCAGCAGCCAGACACACGGCGGGGACTATGGCTACACCTTC.

V gene TRBV12-3 or TRBV12-4 combines with J gene TRBJ1-5; D perhaps matches TRBD1 (6 bases). V shed 5 bases and J shed 4 bases, with 9 bases lying between them. CDR3 size: 13 residues. CDR3 protein: CASSRTANQPQHF. Here the CDR3 DNA reads TGTGCCAGCAGTCGGACAGCAAATCAGCCCCAGCATTTT.

The rearrangement links TRBV18 to TRBJ2-5, with 9 bases fitting TRBD2. The CDR3 loop spans 17 amino acids. Germline trimming cut 0 bases from V and 1 base from J; bases unmatched to any gene: 6. CDR1 is KGHSH and CDR2 is LQKENI in the germline V gene. The CDR3 here is CASSPPNSGGLQETQYF. CDR3 nucleotides: TGTGCCAGCTCACCACCGAATAGCGGGGGCCTCCAAGAGACCCAGTACTTC. The full variable domain, with the rest looked up from reference TRBV18 and TRBJ2-5, is NAGVMQNPRHLVRRRGQEARLRCSPMKGHSHVYWYRQLPEEGLKFMVYLQKENIIDESGMPKERFSAEFPKEGPSILRIQQVVRGDSAAYFCASSPPNSGGLQETQYFGPGTRLLVL.

V gene TRBV28 combines with J gene TRBJ1-1, with 9 positions matching TRBD1. The CDR3 consists of 15 residues. From germline, CDR1 is MDHEN and CDR2 SYDVKM. The J segment lost 4 bases and the V segment lost 5 bases, leaving 8 bases of the junction unmatched. The CDR3 nucleotides read TGTGCCAGCAGTCCGCATACGACAGGGGGCACTGAAGCTTTCTTT. Encoded protein: CASSPHTTGGTEAFF. The whole variable domain, remainder taken from reference TRBV28 and TRBJ1-1, is DVKVTQSSRYLVKRTGEKVFLECVQDMDHENMFWYRQDPGLGLRLIYFSYDVKMKEKGDIPEGYSVSREKKERFSLILESASTNQTSMYLCASSPHTTGGTEAFFGQGTRLTVV.

The rearrangement joins TRBV7-2 to TRBJ1-1; TRBD1 aligns across 9 bases. CDR3 length: 12 amino acids. The V segment lost 5 bases and the J segment 9 bases; nucleotides outside the gene matches: 4. Per the germline V gene, CDR1 is SGHTA and CDR2 is FQGNSA. The CDR3: CASSPGQGKAFF. Written as DNA, the CDR3 is TGTGCCAGCAGCCCAGGACAGGGGAAAGCTTTCTTT.

The chain carries TRBV19 and TRBJ1-5, with no clear D. The CDR3 length is 14 residues. Germline lookup yields CDR1 LNHDA and CDR2 SQIVND (reference sequence). Trimming pared 5 bases from V and 1 base from J, leaving 9 bases between. CDR3 protein: CASSWRESNQPQHF. As DNA, the CDR3 is TGTGCCAGTAGTTGGAGGGAGAGCAATCAGCCCCAGCATTTT. Complete variable domain (other parts from reference TRBV19 and TRBJ1-5): DGGITQSPKYLFRKEGQNVTLSCEQNLNHDAMYWYRQDPGQGLRLIYYSQIVNDFQKGDIAEGYSVSREKKESFPLTVTSAQKNPTAFYLCASSWRESNQPQHFGDGTRLSIL.

The V call is TRBV12-3 or TRBV12-4, the J call TRBJ1-5; D is unclear. With 3 bases removed from V and 0 bases from J, the gap between germline ends came to 3 bases. CDR3 length: 13 residues. The CDR3 region has the DNA TGTGCCAGCAGTTTTAATAGCAATCAGCCCCAGCATTTT. Amino acid sequence: CASSFNSNQPQHF.

V and J are TRBV7-2 and TRBJ1-2, with D maybe TRBD1 (5 bases). Germline CDR1 and CDR2: SGHTA and FQGNSA. The length of the CDR3 is 16 residues. Trimming stripped 4 bases from V and 0 bases from J, with 15 bases between. The CDR3 sequence is CASSYRDSYANYGYTF. The CDR3 nucleotides are TGTGCCAGCAGCTACCGTGACAGTTACGCTAACTATGGCTACACCTTC.

CDR3 nucleotides: TGTGCCAGCAGCGTAGCCGCGGCAGGGGGGCAAGAGACCCAGTACTTC. It encodes CASSVAAAGGQETQYF. This rearrangement joins TRBV9 to TRBJ2-5; a weak D match, TRBD1 (7 bases). Per the germline V gene, CDR1 is SGDLS and CDR2 is YYNGEE. The CDR3 length is 16 residues. V lost 0 bases and J 2 bases, leaving 14 bases between the germline ends. The full variable domain, with the rest looked up from reference TRBV9 and TRBJ2-5, is DSGVTQTPKHLITATGQRVTLRCSPRSGDLSVYWYQQSLDQGLQFLIQYYNGEERAKGNILERFSAQQFPDLHSELNLSSLELGDSALYFCASSVAAAGGQETQYFGPGTRLLVL.

The V and J genes are TRBV27 and TRBJ1-2, with 12 bases identical to TRBD1. The CDR3 is made up of 16 amino acids. Germline V lookup: CDR1 MNHEY, CDR2 SMNVEV (reference sequence). With V trimmed by 7 bases and J by 4 bases, 10 bases remained unmatched. The CDR3 loop reads CASTIRGQGAIYGYTF. CDR3 DNA: TGTGCCAGCACCATCCGGGGACAGGGGGCGATCTATGGCTACACCTTC.

This clone turned up a few times. The chain carries TRBV9 and TRBJ2-7, with 7 nucleotides matching TRBD2. The junction had 5 bases not matched to a gene; V was cut back by 3 bases and J by 2 bases. The CDR3 extends over 14 amino acids. Germline V lookup: CDR1 SGDLS, CDR2 YYNGEE. The CDR3 nucleotides are TGTGCCAGCAGCGAGGGACTACCGCCCTACGAGCAGTACTTC. Amino acid sequence: CASSEGLPPYEQYF.

The genes are TRBV12-3 or TRBV12-4 and TRBJ2-1; D remains unclear. V was pared by 6 bases and J by 4 bases, with 4 bases between. The CDR3 runs 11 residues. The CDR3: CASSLYNEQFF. As DNA, the CDR3 is TGTGCCAGCAGCCTGTACAATGAGCAGTTCTTC.

The gene calls are TRBV18 and TRBJ2-5; TRBD2 agrees at 10 bases. Germline V gene lookup returns CDR1 KGHSH and CDR2 LQKENI. V gave up 1 base and J gave up 3 bases; unmatched junction bases: 5. There are 16 residues in the CDR3. As DNA, the CDR3 is TGTGCCAGCTCACCACGCGGACTAGCGGCAGAAGAGACCCAGTACTTC. It yields the protein CASSPRGLAAEETQYF.